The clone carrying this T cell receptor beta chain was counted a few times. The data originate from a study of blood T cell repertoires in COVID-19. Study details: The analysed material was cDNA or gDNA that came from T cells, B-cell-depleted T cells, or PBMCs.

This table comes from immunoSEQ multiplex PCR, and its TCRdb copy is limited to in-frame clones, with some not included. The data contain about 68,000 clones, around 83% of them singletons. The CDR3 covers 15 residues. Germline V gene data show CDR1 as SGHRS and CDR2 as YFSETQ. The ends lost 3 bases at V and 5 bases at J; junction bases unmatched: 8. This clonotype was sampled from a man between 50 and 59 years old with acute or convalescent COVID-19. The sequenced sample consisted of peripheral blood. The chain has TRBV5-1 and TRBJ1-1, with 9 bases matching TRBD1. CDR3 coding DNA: TGCGCCAGCAGCTCCCAGGACAGGGGAGGGACTGAAGCTTTCTTT. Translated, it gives CASSSQDRGGTEAFF.